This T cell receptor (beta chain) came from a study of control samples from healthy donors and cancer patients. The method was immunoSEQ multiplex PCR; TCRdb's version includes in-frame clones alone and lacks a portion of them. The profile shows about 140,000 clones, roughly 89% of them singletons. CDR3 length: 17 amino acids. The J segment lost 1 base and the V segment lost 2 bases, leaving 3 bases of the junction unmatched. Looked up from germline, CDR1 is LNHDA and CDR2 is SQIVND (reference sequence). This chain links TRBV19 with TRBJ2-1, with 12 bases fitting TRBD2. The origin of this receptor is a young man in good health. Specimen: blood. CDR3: CASSIRLAGGSYNEQFF. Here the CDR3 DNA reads TGTGCCAGTAGTATACGCCTAGCGGGAGGGTCCTACAATGAGCAGTTCTTC.